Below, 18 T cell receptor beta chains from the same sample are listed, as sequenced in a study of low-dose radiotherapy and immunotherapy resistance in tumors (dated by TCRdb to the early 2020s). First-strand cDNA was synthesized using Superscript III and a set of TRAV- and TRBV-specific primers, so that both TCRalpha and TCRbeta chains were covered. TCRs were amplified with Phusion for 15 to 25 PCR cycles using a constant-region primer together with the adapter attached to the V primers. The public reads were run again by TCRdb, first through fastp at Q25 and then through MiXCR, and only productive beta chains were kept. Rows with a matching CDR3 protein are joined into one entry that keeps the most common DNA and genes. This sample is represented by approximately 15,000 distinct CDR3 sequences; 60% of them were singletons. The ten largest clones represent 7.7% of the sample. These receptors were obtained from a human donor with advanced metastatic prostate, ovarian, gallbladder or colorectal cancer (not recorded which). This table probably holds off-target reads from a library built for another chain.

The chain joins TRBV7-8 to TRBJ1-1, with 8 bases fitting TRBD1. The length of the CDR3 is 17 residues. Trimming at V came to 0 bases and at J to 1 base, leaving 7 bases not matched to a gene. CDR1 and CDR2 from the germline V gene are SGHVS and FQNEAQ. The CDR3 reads CASSLARTGSENTEAFF. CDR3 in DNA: TGTGCCAGCAGCTTAGCACGGACAGGGAGCGAGAACACTGAAGCTTTCTTT.

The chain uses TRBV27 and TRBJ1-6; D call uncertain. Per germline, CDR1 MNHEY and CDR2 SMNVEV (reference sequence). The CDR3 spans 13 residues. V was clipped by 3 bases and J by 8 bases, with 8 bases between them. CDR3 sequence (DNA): TGTGCCAGCAGTTTTAAAGGGTATTCACCCCTCCACTTT. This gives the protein CASSFKGYSPLHF.

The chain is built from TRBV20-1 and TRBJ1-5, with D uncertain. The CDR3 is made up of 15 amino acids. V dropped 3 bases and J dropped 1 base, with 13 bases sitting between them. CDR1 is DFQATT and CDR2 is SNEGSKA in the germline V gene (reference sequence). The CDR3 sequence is CSARRGGISNQPQHF. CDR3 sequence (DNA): TGCAGTGCTAGGCGTGGAGGGATAAGCAATCAGCCCCAGCATTTT.

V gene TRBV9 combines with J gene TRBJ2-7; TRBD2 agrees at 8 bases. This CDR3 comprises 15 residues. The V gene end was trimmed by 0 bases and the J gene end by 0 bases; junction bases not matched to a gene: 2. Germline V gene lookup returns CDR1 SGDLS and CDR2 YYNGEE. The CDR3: CASSVASGLSYEQYF. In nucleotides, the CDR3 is TGTGCCAGCAGCGTAGCTAGCGGGCTCTCCTACGAGCAGTACTTC.

The CDR3 protein is CASSPGLAGRGGTQYF. In DNA, the CDR3 is TGTGCCAGCAGCCCGGGACTAGCGGGGCGCGGGGGTACGCAGTATTTT. This chain links TRBV11-2 with TRBJ2-3, with TRBD2 matching 13 bases. This CDR3 has 16 amino acids. Germline V CDR1 and CDR2: SGHAT, FQNNGV. V was pared by 5 bases and J by 8 bases, with 10 bases of the junction left unmatched. Variable domain in full (rest from reference TRBV11-2 and TRBJ2-3): EAGVAQSPRYKIIEKRQSVAFWCNPISGHATLYWYQQILGQGPKLLIQFQNNGVVDDSQLPKDRFSAERLKGVDSTLKIQPAKLEDSAVYLCASSPGLAGRGGTQYFGPGTRLTVL.

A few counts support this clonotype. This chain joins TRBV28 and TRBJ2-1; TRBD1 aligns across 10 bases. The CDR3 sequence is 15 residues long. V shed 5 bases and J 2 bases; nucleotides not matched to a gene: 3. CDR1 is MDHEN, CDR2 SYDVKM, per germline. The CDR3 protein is CASSTGTGAYNEQFF. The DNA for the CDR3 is TGTGCCAGCAGTACCGGGACAGGGGCCTACAATGAGCAGTTCTTC.

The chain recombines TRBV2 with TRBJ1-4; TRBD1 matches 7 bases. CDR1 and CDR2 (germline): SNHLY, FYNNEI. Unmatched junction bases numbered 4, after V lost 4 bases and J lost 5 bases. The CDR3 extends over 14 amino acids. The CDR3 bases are TGTGCCAGCAGTGTTCGGACAGGAAATGAAAAACTGTTTTTT. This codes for CASSVRTGNEKLFF.

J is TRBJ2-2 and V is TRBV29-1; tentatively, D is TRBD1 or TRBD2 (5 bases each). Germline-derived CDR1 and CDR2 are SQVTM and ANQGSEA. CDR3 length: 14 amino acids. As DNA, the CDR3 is TGCAGTGCTGAGGGGCATATAGACACCGGGGAGCTGTTTTTT. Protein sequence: CSAEGHIDTGELFF.

The CDR3 region is CASSLDRGEPLHF. The CDR3, as DNA: TGTGCCAGCAGCTTAGATCGGGGGGAGCCCCTCCACTTT. The chain is built from TRBV7-9 and TRBJ1-6, with D perhaps TRBD1 (5 bases). The CDR3 loop spans 13 amino acids. Germline CDR1 is SEHNR and CDR2 is FQNEAQ (reference sequence). V lost 1 base and J 13 bases, leaving 11 bases between the germline ends.

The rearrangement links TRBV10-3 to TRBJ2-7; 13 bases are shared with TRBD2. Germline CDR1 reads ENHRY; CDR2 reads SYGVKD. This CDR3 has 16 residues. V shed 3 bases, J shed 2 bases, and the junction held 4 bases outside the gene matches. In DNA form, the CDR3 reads TGTGCCATCAGTGACCCCGGGACTAGCGGGACCTACGAGCAGTACTTC. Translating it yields CAISDPGTSGTYEQYF.

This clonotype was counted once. This CDR3 reads CASSFDLKGGLDKNIQYF. The CDR3 nucleotides read TGTGCCAGCAGCTTCGACCTCAAGGGAGGGTTGGACAAAAACATTCAGTACTTC. V is TRBV11-2 and J is TRBJ2-4; TRBD2 matches at 7 bases. CDR3 length equals 18 residues. V was pared by 3 bases and J by 3 bases, with 14 bases of the junction left unmatched. Germline V CDR1 and CDR2: SGHAT, FQNNGV.

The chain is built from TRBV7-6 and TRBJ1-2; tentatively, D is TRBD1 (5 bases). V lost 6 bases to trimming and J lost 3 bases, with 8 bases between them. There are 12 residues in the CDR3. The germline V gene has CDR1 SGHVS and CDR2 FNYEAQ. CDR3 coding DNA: TGTGCCAGCAGGGGGGACTACTATGGCTACACCTTC. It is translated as CASRGDYYGYTF.

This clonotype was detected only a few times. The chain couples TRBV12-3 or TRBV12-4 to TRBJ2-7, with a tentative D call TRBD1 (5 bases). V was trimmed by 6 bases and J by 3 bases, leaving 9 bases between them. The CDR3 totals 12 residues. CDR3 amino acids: CASSVQDYEQYF. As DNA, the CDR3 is TGTGCCAGCAGCGTACAGGACTACGAGCAGTACTTC.

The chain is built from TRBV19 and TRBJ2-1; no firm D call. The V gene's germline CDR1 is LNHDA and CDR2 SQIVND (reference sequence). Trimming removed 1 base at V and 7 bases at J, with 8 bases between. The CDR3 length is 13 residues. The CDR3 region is CASSIVAANEQFF. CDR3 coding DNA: TGTGCCAGTAGTATAGTGGCCGCTAATGAGCAGTTCTTC.

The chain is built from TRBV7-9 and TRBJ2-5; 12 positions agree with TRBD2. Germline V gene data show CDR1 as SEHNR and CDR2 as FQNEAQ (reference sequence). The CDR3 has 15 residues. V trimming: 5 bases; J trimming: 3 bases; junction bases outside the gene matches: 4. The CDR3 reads CASSVASGGEETQYF. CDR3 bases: TGTGCCAGCAGCGTTGCTAGCGGGGGGGAAGAGACCCAGTACTTC. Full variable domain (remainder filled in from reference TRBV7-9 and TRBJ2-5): DTGVSQNPRHKITKRGQNVTFRCDPISEHNRLYWYRQTLGQGPEFLTYFQNEAQLEKSRLLSDRFSAERPKGSFSTLEIQRTEQGDSAMYLCASSVASGGEETQYFGPGTRLLVL.

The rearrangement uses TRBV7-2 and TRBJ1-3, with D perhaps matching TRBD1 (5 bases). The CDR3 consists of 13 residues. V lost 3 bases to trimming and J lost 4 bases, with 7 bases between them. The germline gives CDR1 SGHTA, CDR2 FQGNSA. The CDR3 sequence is CASSLGGGNTIYF. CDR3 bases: TGTGCCAGCAGCTTGGGGGGAGGAAACACCATATATTTT.

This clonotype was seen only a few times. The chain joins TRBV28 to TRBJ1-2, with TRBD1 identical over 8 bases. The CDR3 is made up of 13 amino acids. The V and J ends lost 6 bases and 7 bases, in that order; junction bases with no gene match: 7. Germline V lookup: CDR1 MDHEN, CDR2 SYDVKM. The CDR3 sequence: CASSRGQVSGYTF. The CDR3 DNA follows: TGTGCCAGCAGCCGGGGACAGGTGTCTGGCTACACCTTC.

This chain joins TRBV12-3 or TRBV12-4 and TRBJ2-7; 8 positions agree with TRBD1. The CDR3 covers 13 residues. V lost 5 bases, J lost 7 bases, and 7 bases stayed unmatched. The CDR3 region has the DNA TGTGCCAGCAGTCCGACAGGGGCGGGAGAGCAGTACTTC. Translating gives CASSPTGAGEQYF.